Only a few counts were recorded for the clone carrying this T cell receptor (beta chain). Its antigen is unidentified. This sample is drawn from a study of cytomegalovirus exposure and HLA in healthy donors. Notes on the study in general: The only immune exposure information that was available was CMV serostatus. Cytomegalovirus-associated status was assigned to about 170 TCR beta chains. Within an earlier analysis, most TCR beta V segments proved productive either about 87% or about 30% of the time.

The primer mix had 60 Vbeta and 13 Jbeta primers. Profiling relied on immunoSEQ multiplex PCR, and the TCRdb table lists in-frame clones only, not all of them. The profile shows tens of thousands of clones, around 64% of them singletons. Germline values: CDR1 MNHEY, CDR2 SMNVEV (reference sequence). This CDR3 spans 14 amino acids. V lost 0 bases to trimming and J lost 5 bases, with 11 bases between them. This TCR was recovered from a man aged 25 to 45 in good health and CMV-seronegative. Sequenced material: PBMCs. The V gene is TRBV27, the J gene TRBJ2-7, with a weak D call TRBD2 (6 bases). CDR3 DNA sequence: TGTGCCAGCAGTTTATCGATGGGGGGAAACGAGCAGTACTTC. Translating gives CASSLSMGGNEQYF.